This entry features one T cell receptor (beta chain) sequence. The germline gives CDR1 SGDLS, CDR2 YYNGEE. This CDR3 is 14 amino acids long. V dropped 6 bases and J dropped 7; count of bases not matched to a gene: 9. The data derive from a study of blood T cell repertoires in COVID-19. Turning to the study itself: The study drew acute and convalescent COVID-19 samples from the United States, Italy and Spain. PBMCs, B-cell-depleted T cells, or T cells were the source of the cDNA or gDNA that made up the material.

Authors' methods: Amplified reference gene primers provided the basis for estimating nucleated cell counts. This table comes from immunoSEQ multiplex PCR, and its TCRdb copy is limited to in-frame clones, with some not included. That table supplies the V and J calls and clone size; D and trimming were determined from the DNA. Of 220,000 or so clones in the sample, over 70% were seen once. The source material was peripheral blood. The chain is built from TRBV9 and TRBJ1-4, with TRBD1 matching over 7 bases. This sequence was found in a woman aged 70-85 years with acute or convalescent COVID-19. CDR3: CASTPGGLGEKLFF. The DNA of the CDR3 is TGTGCCAGCACGCCAGGGGGATTAGGTGAAAAACTGTTTTTT. The full variable domain, in which reference TRBV9 and TRBJ1-4 provide the parts outside the CDR3, is DSGVTQTPKHLITATGQRVTLRCSPRSGDLSVYWYQQSLDQGLQFLIQYYNGEERAKGNILERFSAQQFPDLHSELNLSSLELGDSALYFCASTPGGLGEKLFFGSGTQLSVL.